The clone carrying this T cell receptor (beta chain) was found a few times. The antigen is unknown. This sample was included in a study of cytomegalovirus exposure and HLA in healthy donors. Study in general: Previous work identified 117 million unique TCR beta sequences from roughly 180 million T cells. Among several hundred genotyped donors, approximately 80% fell in the Caucasian-associated ancestry cluster. The study's findings and limits: Most observed TCR sequences were rare, whereas some public TCRs were detected in many donors.

Germline CDR1 and CDR2: SNHLY and FYNNEI. Trimming removed 4 bases from V and 0 bases from J, with 10 bases in between. The CDR3 runs 14 residues. The PCR contained 60 Vbeta and 13 Jbeta primers. The repertoire was sequenced with immunoSEQ multiplex PCR; TCRdb's copy has only in-frame clones and lacks some. The sample lists 100,000 to 130,000 clones; 81% were seen once. The V call is TRBV2, the J call TRBJ2-7; maybe TRBD1 (5 bases). The source material was PBMCs. The sequence was obtained from a man aged 25-45 years in good health and CMV-seronegative. The CDR3 coding sequence is TGTGCCAGCAGTGCAACAGGCCTCTCCTACGAGCAGTACTTC. Translated: CASSATGLSYEQYF.